The 26 T cell receptor beta chains in this list originate from one sample, sequenced in a study of breast tumors, draining lymph nodes, adjacent tissues. Axillary draining lymph nodes of breast cancer patients supplied the node samples. TCRdb analysed the multiplex PCR reads with MiXCR anew, one entry per CDR3 protein. The sample lists approximately 300,000 distinct CDR3 sequences; roughly 30% were seen once. The sequenced sample consisted of axillary lymph node tissue. These receptors were collected from a female donor with breast cancer. Some clones in this sample may be carry-over from other donors' samples.

In this sample, this clonotype turned up many times. J is TRBJ2-7 and V is TRBV20-1; TRBD2 agrees at 9 bases. This CDR3 is built from 15 residues. The germline CDR1 and CDR2 sequences are DFQATT and SNEGSKA (reference sequence). The V and J ends lost 6 bases and 0 bases, in that order; junction bases with no gene match: 9. The CDR3 loop reads CSALAGGALSYEQYF. CDR3 nucleotide sequence: TGCAGTGCCCTCGCGGGGGGGGCCCTCTCCTACGAGCAGTACTTC.

This clonotype has a count of ten or more. The chain couples TRBV10-3 to TRBJ2-3, with D tentatively TRBD1 (6 bases). Germline CDR1 and CDR2: ENHRY and SYGVKD. This CDR3 comprises 14 residues. V lost 3 bases, J lost 3 bases, and 10 bases lay in between. CDR3 amino acids: CAISDWGTTDTQYF. In DNA form, the CDR3 reads TGTGCCATCAGTGATTGGGGGACAACAGATACGCAGTATTTT.

This clonotype came up many times. The rearrangement uses TRBV29-1 and TRBJ2-1; 13 positions agree with TRBD2. The germline gives CDR1 SQVTM, CDR2 ANQGSEA. The CDR3 has 13 residues. V trimming: 4 bases; J trimming: 9 bases; junction bases outside the gene matches: 3. The CDR3 coding sequence is TGCAGCGTTGGGACTAGCGGGAGTGGTGAGCAGTTCTTC. This encodes CSVGTSGSGEQFF.

This clonotype occurred a few times. A much larger clone sits a single nucleotide away, making a read error possible. This CDR3 is missing its conserved last phenylalanine or tryptophan, likely due to a read error. This chain uses TRBV10-2 with TRBJ2-3; 8 nucleotides match TRBD2. After removal of 10 bases from V and 4 bases from J, the junction contained 13 bases not matched to a gene. Per germline, CDR1 WSHSY and CDR2 SAAADI. The CDR3 loop spans 15 amino acids. CDR3: CATASGGSISDTQYL. For the CDR3, the DNA is TGCGCCACTGCCTCGGGGGGGAGTATTTCAGATACGCAGTATCTT.

This clonotype was picked up many times. The V call is TRBV7-2, the J call TRBJ2-1; D ambiguous. Trimming removed 5 bases from V and 5 bases from J, with 4 bases in between. This CDR3 region has 11 residues. Germline loops: CDR1 SGHTA, CDR2 FQGNSA. The CDR3 sequence is CASSKDNEQFF. As DNA, the CDR3 is TGTGCCAGCAGCAAGGACAATGAGCAGTTCTTC.

This chain links TRBV27 with TRBJ1-5, with TRBD1 matching over 7 bases. The germline V gene encodes CDR1 MNHEY and CDR2 SMNVEV (reference sequence). The CDR3 runs 15 residues. V was clipped by 5 bases and J by 4 bases; unmatched bases: 8. The CDR3, as DNA: TGTGCCAGCAGTGCCGGGACAGCGCCAAATCAGCCCCAGCATTTT. Translation gives CASSAGTAPNQPQHF.

This clonotype was seen repeatedly, ten times or more. V usage is TRBV12-3 or TRBV12-4 and J usage is TRBJ2-7; TRBD2 agrees at 9 bases. Trimming at V came to 5 bases and at J to 6 bases, leaving 11 bases not matched to a gene. There are 15 residues in the CDR3. Written as DNA, the CDR3 is TGTGCCAGCAGTCTAATAGCGGGAGATGCGGCCGAGCAGTACTTC. This gives the protein CASSLIAGDAAEQYF.

This clonotype was seen many times. The J gene is TRBJ1-3, the V gene TRBV5-5; no clear D. With 4 bases removed from V and 1 base from J, the gap between germline ends came to 12 bases. CDR1 and CDR2 (germline): SGHKS, YYEKEE (reference sequence). The CDR3 sequence is 15 residues long. CDR3: CASSRTGLSGNTIYF. The CDR3 DNA follows: TGTGCCAGCAGCCGAACCGGGCTATCTGGAAACACCATATATTTT.

This clonotype was detected ten times or more. V gene TRBV19 combines with J gene TRBJ2-7, with D hard to call. This CDR3 is built from 15 residues. Trimming cost V 5 bases and J 7 bases, with 21 bases left between them. Per the germline V gene, CDR1 is LNHDA and CDR2 is SQIVND (reference sequence). The CDR3 DNA reads TGTGCCAGTAGTGCATCCCTTGGTGCCGTGGTAGAGCAGTACTTC. Amino acid sequence: CASSASLGAVVEQYF. Complete variable domain (other parts from reference TRBV19 and TRBJ2-7): DGGITQSPKYLFRKEGQNVTLSCEQNLNHDAMYWYRQDPGQGLRLIYYSQIVNDFQKGDIAEGYSVSREKKESFPLTVTSAQKNPTAFYLCASSASLGAVVEQYFGPGTRLTVT.

Concerning this clonotype itself: A much bigger clone sits one base away, suggesting this may be a read error. The V call is TRBV7-2, the J call TRBJ1-2; D is uncertain. This CDR3 contains 15 residues. From germline, CDR1 is SGHTA and CDR2 FQGNSA. CDR3 DNA sequence: TGTGCCAGCAGCCCAATGGGGAGCCTCACTAATGGCTACCCCTTC. Protein: CASSPMGSLTNGYPF.

At least ten counts were recorded for this clonotype. The chain is built from TRBV12-3 or TRBV12-4 and TRBJ2-1; 7 bases fit TRBD1. J was trimmed by 6 bases and V by 3 bases; bases with no gene match: 11. The CDR3 runs to 16 residues. The CDR3 loop reads CASSLGTGTASNEQFF. The CDR3 region has the DNA TGTGCCAGCAGTTTGGGGACGGGGACAGCCTCCAATGAGCAGTTCTTC.

This clonotype has just a few counts. Since a much larger clone is just one base distant, this may be a read error. This chain connects TRBV11-3 to TRBJ2-5; D gene uncertain. Trimming took 3 bases from V and 5 from J, leaving 16 bases between them. Germline CDR1 reads SGHNT; CDR2 reads YENEEA. This CDR3 is built from 15 residues. The CDR3: CASSLMAAPGETQYF. CDR3 sequence (DNA): TGTGCCAGCAGCTTGATGGCGGCCCCCGGGGAGACCCAGTACTTC.

In this sample, this clonotype turned up many times. J is TRBJ2-7 and V is TRBV6-1; D is unclear. Germline V gene sequence: CDR1 MNHNS, CDR2 SASEGT. V shed 4 bases and J shed 3 bases, with 7 bases lying between them. The CDR3 totals 12 residues. The CDR3 here is CASSADGYEQYF. DNA of the CDR3: TGTGCCAGCAGTGCGGACGGCTACGAGCAGTACTTC.

As concerns this clonotype: A much larger clone sits a single nucleotide away, making a read error possible. The J gene is TRBJ2-3, the V gene TRBV5-6, with D hard to call. From germline, CDR1 is SGHDT and CDR2 YYEEEE. With 8 bases removed from V and 8 bases from J, the gap between germline ends came to 15 bases. CDR3 length equals 12 residues. CDR3 DNA sequence: TGTGCCAGGAGCCCGACTGCAGGTACGCAGTATTTT. Translation: CARSPTAGTQYF.

This clonotype was detected ten times or more. The J gene is TRBJ2-5, the V gene TRBV6-5; 7 positions agree with TRBD2. Per the germline V gene, CDR1 is MNHEY and CDR2 is SVGAGI. CDR3 length: 14 amino acids. The trim removed 2 bases at V and 7 bases at J, leaving 7 bases unmatched. The CDR3 reads CASSYGGTGGTQYF. The CDR3, as DNA: TGTGCCAGCAGTTACGGGGGGACGGGAGGGACCCAGTACTTC.

This clonotype was observed at least ten times. The chain couples TRBV7-2 to TRBJ1-2; a weak D match, TRBD1 (5 bases). Per germline, CDR1 SGHTA and CDR2 FQGNSA. V was pared by 5 bases and J by 8 bases, with 15 bases between. This CDR3 region has 13 residues. CDR3 amino acids: CASSQARGGGYTF. Written as DNA, the CDR3 is TGTGCCAGCAGCCAAGCGAGGGGAGGAGGCTACACCTTC.

At least ten counts were recorded for this clonotype. V gene TRBV6-5 combines with J gene TRBJ2-1; 9 positions agree with TRBD2. Trimming took 3 bases from V and 4 from J; bases not matched to a gene: 4. This CDR3 region has 15 residues. Looked up from germline, CDR1 is MNHEY and CDR2 is SVGAGI. The DNA of the CDR3 is TGTGCCAGCAGTTATAGTCTAGCGGGATACAATGAGCAGTTCTTC. Amino acid sequence: CASSYSLAGYNEQFF.

This clonotype was detected many times. V is TRBV10-1 and J is TRBJ2-5; the match to TRBD1 covers 9 bases. CDR1 and CDR2 from the germline V gene are WNHNN and SYGVQD (reference sequence). The CDR3 is 15 residues long. With V trimmed by 9 bases and J by 5 bases, 13 bases remained unmatched. Here the CDR3 DNA reads TGCGCCAGTTCACCGGGACAGGGTTTTTCCGAGACCCAGTACTTC. Encoded protein: CASSPGQGFSETQYF.

In this sample, this clonotype turned up many times. V is TRBV20-1 and J is TRBJ2-7, with a weak D call TRBD2 (6 bases). In germline, CDR1 is DFQATT, CDR2 SNEGSKA (reference sequence). The CDR3 covers 16 residues. V dropped 3 bases and J dropped 2 bases, with 20 bases sitting between them. As DNA, the CDR3 is TGCAGTGCTAGCCCGGGACTCCCGAAGGTCCCCTACGAGCAGTACTTC. It codes for CSASPGLPKVPYEQYF.

This clonotype was picked up many times. The V and J genes are TRBV5-6 and TRBJ2-3; D might be TRBD2 (5 bases). Germline lookup yields CDR1 SGHDT and CDR2 YYEEEE. CDR3 length: 12 residues. Trimming removed 3 bases at V and 7 bases at J, with 9 bases between. The CDR3 spells CASSWRRNTQYF. In DNA, the CDR3 is TGTGCCAGCAGCTGGAGGCGGAATACGCAGTATTTT.

Concerning this clonotype: This likely comes from a read error, as the CDR3 has no conserved phenylalanine or tryptophan at its end. The chain is built from TRBV5-6 and TRBJ2-1; possibly TRBD1 for D (5 bases). Deletions cut 2 bases from V and 6 bases from J, with 12 bases between. Germline V lookup: CDR1 SGHDT, CDR2 YYEEEE. This CDR3 is 14 amino acids long. The DNA for the CDR3 is TGTGCCAGCAGCTTTCGCAGGGCGGCCAATGAGCAGTTCTCC. The encoded protein is CASSFRRAANEQFS.

Of note for this clonotype: At one end, the junction sequence differs from germline, possibly due to a read error. This rearrangement joins TRBV11-1 to TRBJ2-1; D might be TRBD2 (7 bases). Germline lookup yields CDR1 SGHAT and CDR2 FQDESV (reference sequence). The CDR3 is 14 amino acids. The CDR3 bases are TGCGTCAGCAGCTTGGGGGGGCTAATCAATGAGCAGTTCTTC. Translating gives CVSSLGGLINEQFF.

This clonotype was counted between two and nine times. The genes are TRBV6-5 and TRBJ2-3; 7 nucleotides match TRBD1. This CDR3 is 15 amino acids long. CDR1 is MNHEY, CDR2 SVGAGI, per germline. Trimming cost V 4 bases and J 2 bases; bases outside gene matches: 6. In DNA, the CDR3 is TGTGCCAGCAGTTCCTCCGGGACAGACACAGATACGCAGTATTTT. Translated: CASSSSGTDTDTQYF.

In regard to this clonotype: This may come from a read error, since a much larger clone is one base off. As DNA, the CDR3 is TGTGCCAGCAGCCCCAGGGCGGGAACCACAGATACGCAGTATTTT. Its translation: CASSPRAGTTDTQYF. The gene calls are TRBV7-2 and TRBJ2-3, with D possibly matching TRBD2 (6 bases). This CDR3 region has 15 residues. CDR1 is SGHTA and CDR2 is FQGNSA in the germline V gene. V was clipped by 5 bases and J by 2 bases, with 14 bases between them.

This clonotype was seen many times. This chain links TRBV3-1 with TRBJ2-5; 7 bases align to TRBD1. The CDR3 consists of 15 residues. Germline trimming cut 1 base from V and 5 bases from J; bases unmatched to any gene: 7. Germline CDR1 reads LGHDT; CDR2 reads YNNKEL (reference sequence). The CDR3 region has the DNA TGTGCCAGCAGCCAAGGGGTCGTACAGGGGGAGACCCAGTACTTC. Its translation is CASSQGVVQGETQYF.

V is TRBV24-1 and J is TRBJ2-3; D is unclear. The CDR3 is 13 amino acids. Deletions cut 0 bases from V and 11 bases from J, with 11 bases between. The germline V gene encodes CDR1 KGHDR and CDR2 SFDVKD. The CDR3 sequence is CATSDLVGNEQYF. CDR3 sequence (DNA): TGTGCCACCAGTGATTTGGTGGGGAATGAGCAGTATTTT.